These 27 T cell receptor beta chains share one sample of origin, sequenced in a study of beta chain features in type 1 diabetes. Expressed TCRB transcripts were sequenced because the isolated RNA had all been reverse transcribed beforehand. The protocol was immunoSEQ multiplex PCR, while the TCRdb copy is restricted to in-frame clones and leaves out a portion. The sample has 250,000 to 300,000 clones; around 7.3% are singletons. Sequencing was carried out using central memory CD4+ T cells from blood. These receptors all come from a woman aged 18-29 years in good health.

The chain is built from TRBV7-8 and TRBJ1-3; D unclear. CDR3 length: 14 amino acids. The germline gives CDR1 SGHVS, CDR2 FQNEAQ. With 2 bases removed from V and 4 bases from J, the gap between germline ends came to 9 bases. CDR3 sequence: CASSLMQAGNTIYF. CDR3 coding DNA: TGTGCCAGCAGCTTAATGCAGGCCGGAAACACCATATATTTT.

The V call is TRBV15, the J call TRBJ1-5; the D is unclear. Trimming left V 3 bases short and J 2 bases short, with 8 bases between. From germline, CDR1 is LNHNV and CDR2 YYDKDF (reference sequence). This CDR3 contains 14 residues. The CDR3 nucleotides are TGTGCCACCAGCAGGGGAGAGGGCAATCAGCCCCAGCATTTT. Protein: CATSRGEGNQPQHF.

This clone was seen only a few times. The V and J genes are TRBV27 and TRBJ2-1; D may be TRBD2 (5 bases). V lost 6 bases and J 4 bases, leaving 10 bases between the germline ends. CDR1 MNHEY and CDR2 SMNVEV come from the germline V gene (reference sequence). The CDR3 is made up of 13 amino acids. The CDR3: CASSVRGYNEQFF. CDR3 bases: TGTGCCAGCAGCGTGCGAGGGTACAATGAGCAGTTCTTC.

This clone was seen a handful of times. The rearrangement joins TRBV2 to TRBJ1-2, with no clear D. Germline CDR1 is SNHLY and CDR2 is FYNNEI. The CDR3 contains 13 residues. V was clipped by 5 bases and J by 8 bases, with 15 bases between them. The CDR3 loop reads CASSPRWDRGYTF. The CDR3 DNA follows: TGTGCCAGCAGTCCCCGTTGGGATCGGGGCTACACCTTC. Full variable domain (outside the CDR3, taken from reference TRBV2 and TRBJ1-2): EPEVTQTPSHQVTQMGQEVILRCVPISNHLYFYWYRQILGQKVEFLVSFYNNEISEKSEIFDDQFSVERPDGSNFTLKIRSTKLEDSAMYFCASSPRWDRGYTFGSGTRLTVV.

The rearrangement joins TRBV5-1 to TRBJ1-1; tentative D call: TRBD1 (5 bases). The V end was cut by 7 bases, the J end by 1 base, with 14 bases between. Germline CDR1 SGHRS, CDR2 YFSETQ. The CDR3 covers 14 residues. The CDR3 nucleotides read TGCGCCAGCTTATGGGGCTCTGGGAACACTGAAGCTTTCTTT. As protein: CASLWGSGNTEAFF.

The gene calls are TRBV4-3 and TRBJ2-3, with D maybe TRBD1 (6 bases). Germline-derived CDR1 and CDR2 are LGHNA and YSLEER. The CDR3 totals 16 residues. V dropped 0 bases and J dropped 1 base, with 11 bases sitting between them. CDR3 DNA sequence: TGCGCCAGCAGCCAAGAGGTACAGGGCCGCACAGATACGCAGTATTTT. Its translation is CASSQEVQGRTDTQYF.

This clone has more than one count but fewer than ten. The rearrangement joins TRBV9 to TRBJ2-1; D is undetermined. V lost 4 bases and J lost 9, with 11 bases in between. The CDR3 is made up of 12 amino acids. The germline CDR1 and CDR2 sequences are SGDLS and YYNGEE. CDR3 nucleotide sequence: TGTGCCAGCAGCCACGTATGGTTTGAGCAGTTCTTC. Its protein is CASSHVWFEQFF. The full variable domain, rest sourced from reference TRBV9 and TRBJ2-1, is DSGVTQTPKHLITATGQRVTLRCSPRSGDLSVYWYQQSLDQGLQFLIQYYNGEERAKGNILERFSAQQFPDLHSELNLSSLELGDSALYFCASSHVWFEQFFGPGTRLTVL.

This clone was counted ten times or more. This chain links TRBV27 with TRBJ1-5; no clear D. Germline CDR1 and CDR2: MNHEY and SMNVEV (reference sequence). V was trimmed by 5 bases and J by 7 bases, leaving 12 bases between them. The CDR3 extends over 13 amino acids. CDR3 region: CASSLAMGQPQHF. The CDR3 DNA sequence: TGTGCCAGCAGTCTGGCAATGGGACAGCCCCAGCATTTT.

V is TRBV6-4 and J is TRBJ1-5; the D is unclear. Trimming took off 2 bases at V and 6 bases at J, with 8 bases between the two ends. Germline CDR1 MRHNA, CDR2 SNTAGT. The CDR3 loop spans 13 amino acids. CDR3 bases: TGTGCCAGCAGTGACGAAATGGGTCAGCCCCAGCATTTT. It codes for CASSDEMGQPQHF.

This clone was counted only a few times. Other DNA sequences of this sample code for an identical CDR3. The rearrangement joins TRBV5-5 to TRBJ2-7, with D possibly matching TRBD2 (6 bases). The CDR3 totals 14 residues. The germline gives CDR1 SGHKS, CDR2 YYEKEE (reference sequence). V lost 0 bases, J lost 2 bases, and 9 bases lay in between. This CDR3 reads CASSLVTGAYEQYV. In DNA, the CDR3 is TGTGCCAGCAGCTTGGTTACGGGGGCCTACGAGCAGTACGTC.

This clone was recorded a few times. This sequence joins TRBV7-2 and TRBJ2-5; D gene unclear. Trimming took 6 bases from V and 2 from J, leaving 13 bases between them. The CDR3 sequence is 14 residues long. In germline, CDR1 is SGHTA, CDR2 FQGNSA. The CDR3 protein is CASSRNSLQETQYF. In nucleotides, the CDR3 is TGTGCCAGCAGTCGTAACAGTTTACAAGAGACCCAGTACTTC.

The chain combines TRBV7-3 with TRBJ2-3, with TRBD2 as a possible D gene (6 bases). The length of the CDR3 is 17 residues. CDR1 and CDR2 (germline): SGHTA, FQGTGA. V gave up 2 bases and J gave up 4 bases, with 19 bases separating them. The CDR3 DNA sequence: TGTGCCAGCAGCTTAGGGGGGTCGAACCCCGAGGCAGATACGCAGTATTTT. Protein product: CASSLGGSNPEADTQYF.

This rearrangement joins TRBV10-3 to TRBJ2-3; no clear D. CDR1 is ENHRY and CDR2 is SYGVKD in the germline V gene. The CDR3 extends over 15 amino acids. Trimming pared 1 base from V and 8 bases from J, leaving 16 bases between. Here the CDR3 reads CAISELLAATGTQYF. As DNA, the CDR3 is TGTGCCATCAGTGAGTTGTTAGCAGCTACCGGTACGCAGTATTTT.

There are many counts of this clone. This sequence joins TRBV29-1 and TRBJ2-1; the D gene is possibly TRBD2 (6 bases). From germline, CDR1 is SQVTM and CDR2 ANQGSEA. The CDR3 is made up of 16 amino acids. The V end was cut by 6 bases, the J end by 1 base, with 19 bases between. CDR3: CSVEGRRDSSYNEQFF. CDR3 sequence (DNA): TGCAGCGTGGAGGGGAGGCGGGACTCGTCCTACAATGAGCAGTTCTTC.

Here the CDR3 DNA reads TGTGCCAGCAGCGTTCAGCGGGGGGGCCACGAGCAGTTCTTC. Its translation: CASSVQRGGHEQFF. The chain recombines TRBV9 with TRBJ2-1; 10 bases map to TRBD2. The CDR3 runs to 14 residues. The J segment lost 10 bases and the V segment lost 2 bases, leaving 6 bases of the junction unmatched. The V gene's germline CDR1 is SGDLS and CDR2 YYNGEE.

In this sample, this clone turned up a few times. This sequence joins TRBV4-1 and TRBJ2-3; perhaps TRBD2 as D (6 bases). The CDR3 is 15 amino acids. Germline loops: CDR1 MGHRA, CDR2 YSYEKL. V lost 1 base to trimming and J lost 9 bases, with 17 bases between them. The CDR3 DNA follows: TGCGCCAGCAGCCAAGTAGCCCCCCCTGGGGGGACGCAGTATTTT. Encoded protein: CASSQVAPPGGTQYF.

This clone was seen only a few times. The V call is TRBV21-1, the J call TRBJ2-4; the D call in the table, TRBD2, was not verified against the DNA. TRBV21-1 is flagged as a pseudogene. The CDR3 covers 19 residues. CDR3 nucleotides: TGTGCCAGCAGCAAGCTAGCGGGGGCTTCTAGGAAGGCCAAAAACATTCAGTACTTC. This codes for CASSKLAGASRKAKNIQYF.

The J gene is TRBJ2-3, the V gene TRBV29-1; 7 nucleotides agree with TRBD2. There are 13 residues in the CDR3. Germline V gene lookup returns CDR1 SQVTM and CDR2 ANQGSEA. The V and J ends lost 8 bases and 1 base, in that order; junction bases with no gene match: 6. The CDR3 region is CSWGGTGTDTQYF. The CDR3 nucleotides read TGCAGCTGGGGGGGGACCGGCACAGATACGCAGTATTTT.

Only a few counts were recorded for this clone. The rearrangement joins TRBV7-2 to TRBJ2-5; 13 bases line up with TRBD2. CDR1 and CDR2 from the germline V gene are SGHTA and FQGNSA. V trimming: 4 bases; J trimming: 7 bases; junction bases outside the gene matches: 9. The CDR3 consists of 16 residues. CDR3: CASSSTSGRGGGTQYF. CDR3 bases: TGTGCCAGCAGCTCTACTAGCGGGAGGGGCGGGGGGACCCAGTACTTC.

This clone was seen a few times. V usage is TRBV18 and J usage is TRBJ1-1; 7 bases fit TRBD1. V lost 6 bases to trimming and J lost 3 bases; unmatched junction nucleotides: 10. This CDR3 contains 15 residues. The germline V gene encodes CDR1 KGHSH and CDR2 LQKENI. The CDR3: CASSYQGVWDTEAFF. The CDR3 nucleotides are TGTGCCAGCTCCTACCAGGGGGTCTGGGACACTGAAGCTTTCTTT.

The table lists this clone with many counts. The chain uses TRBV7-3 and TRBJ2-2; D gene unclear. The CDR3 loop spans 15 amino acids. V shed 1 base and J shed 7 bases, with 13 bases lying between them. Germline loops: CDR1 SGHTA, CDR2 FQGTGA. DNA for the CDR3: TGTGCCAGCAGCTTAAGTCCTGGGTTCATCGGGGAGCTGTTTTTT. Protein: CASSLSPGFIGELFF.

This clone was observed a handful of times. V is TRBV11-3 and J is TRBJ2-1; D uncertain. V was shortened by 0 bases and J by 3 bases, with 3 bases between the two germline ends. CDR3 length: 13 amino acids. Per the germline V gene, CDR1 is SGHNT and CDR2 is YENEEA. CDR3 bases: TGTGCCAGCAGCTTAGACAACTACAATGAGCAGTTCTTC. It encodes CASSLDNYNEQFF. Based on the CDR3 plus reference TRBV11-3 and TRBJ2-1, the full variable domain is EAGVVQSPRYKIIEKKQPVAFWCNPISGHNTLYWYLQNLGQGPELLIRYENEEAVDDSQLPKDRFSAERLKGVDSTLKIQPAELGDSAVYLCASSLDNYNEQFFGPGTRLTVL.

This chain joins TRBV7-2 and TRBJ1-5; 9 bases are a match to TRBD1. With 5 bases clipped from V and 7 bases from J, the junction kept 9 bases outside the gene matches. This CDR3 has 15 residues. Germline CDR1 is SGHTA and CDR2 is FQGNSA. The CDR3 bases are TGTGCCAGCAGCCGACAACAGGGGGCAGGCCAGCCCCAGCATTTT. Its translation: CASSRQQGAGQPQHF. Complete variable domain (other parts from reference TRBV7-2 and TRBJ1-5): GAGVSQSPSNKVTEKGKDVELRCDPISGHTALYWYRQSLGQGLEFLIYFQGNSAPDKSGLPSDRFSAERTGGSVSTLTIQRTQQEDSAVYLCASSRQQGAGQPQHFGDGTRLSIL.

This clone was found a few times. Other DNA sequences in this specimen translate into the identical CDR3. The rearrangement joins TRBV4-3 to TRBJ1-1; D gene ambiguous. This CDR3 is built from 13 residues. The ends were cut back, 0 bases at V and 1 base at J, with 3 bases in the middle. The germline V gene encodes CDR1 LGHNA and CDR2 YSLEER. The DNA for the CDR3 is TGCGCCAGCAGCCAAGACAGGAACACTGAAGCTTTCTTT. Amino acids: CASSQDRNTEAFF.

The chain combines TRBV25-1 with TRBJ2-1, with D perhaps matching TRBD2 (6 bases). The CDR3 totals 18 residues. The germline V gene has CDR1 MGHDK and CDR2 SYGVNS. The V gene lost 3 bases and the J gene lost 2 bases, with 20 bases spanning the gap. The CDR3 loop is CASSDALISGATYNEQFF. CDR3 in DNA: TGTGCCAGCAGTGATGCTTTAATTAGCGGAGCAACCTACAATGAGCAGTTCTTC.

This clone has a handful of counts. The V call is TRBV5-6, the J call TRBJ1-1, with D possibly TRBD1 on 6 matching bases. V was shortened by 5 bases and J by 6 bases, with 17 bases between the two germline ends. The CDR3 length is 14 residues. Per germline, CDR1 SGHDT and CDR2 YYEEEE. CDR3 DNA: TGTGCCAGCAGTCCCGGGGGGCGTTACCCTGAAGCTTTCTTT. Translating gives CASSPGGRYPEAFF.

This clone was seen a handful of times. V usage is TRBV7-2 and J usage is TRBJ2-5; no firm D call. The CDR3 contains 12 residues. Germline assignment: CDR1 SGHTA and CDR2 FQGNSA. Trimming cost V 3 bases and J 4 bases, with 6 bases left between them. CDR3: CASSFVRETQYF. The CDR3, as DNA: TGTGCCAGCAGCTTCGTCAGAGAGACCCAGTACTTC.